Below, 24 T cell receptor beta chains from the same sample are listed, as sequenced in a study of blood T cell repertoires in COVID-19 (dated by TCRdb to the early 2020s). The library was generated by the immunoSEQ multiplex PCR assay. The table was pulled from immuneACCESS by TCRdb, which kept in-frame rearrangements only. Such tables lose some clones; where checked, under half of the loss comes from unresolved V genes, and the rest has no known cause. The sample yields roughly 280,000 clones; roughly 85% were counted once. The ten largest clones represent about 4.5% of the sample. Sequenced: peripheral blood. The origin of the receptors is a man aged 55 to 70 who had recovered from COVID-19.

This clone has only a few counts. This chain uses TRBV30 with TRBJ1-5; 12 bases line up with TRBD1. V shed 5 bases and J 6 bases; nucleotides not matched to a gene: 2. Germline CDR1 and CDR2: GTSNPN and SVGIG (reference sequence). The CDR3 extends over 13 amino acids. The CDR3, as DNA: TGTGCCTGGGGGGGACAGGGGGCTCAGCCCCAGCATTTT. Its protein product is CAWGGQGAQPQHF.

This chain links TRBV6-5 with TRBJ1-1; 7 positions match TRBD1. Germline-derived CDR1 and CDR2 are MNHEY and SVGAGI. The junction had 4 bases not matched to a gene; V was cut back by 5 bases and J by 4 bases. The CDR3 spans 13 residues. The CDR3 sequence is CASSLRGSTEAFF. The CDR3 DNA reads as TGTGCCAGCAGTCTCAGGGGGAGCACTGAAGCTTTCTTT.

The chain carries TRBV30 and TRBJ2-5; 11 bases map to TRBD2. In germline, CDR1 is GTSNPN, CDR2 SVGIG (reference sequence). This CDR3 has 14 residues. J gave up 5 bases and V 4 bases, and 6 bases lay outside the gene matches. The chain's CDR3 is CAWTSGRMRETQYF. DNA for the CDR3: TGTGCCTGGACTAGCGGGAGGATGAGGGAGACCCAGTACTTC.

The chain recombines TRBV25-1 with TRBJ2-3; 8 positions agree with TRBD1. This CDR3 is built from 16 residues. Germline V gene lookup returns CDR1 MGHDK and CDR2 SYGVNS. Trimming took 4 bases from V and 0 from J; bases not matched to a gene: 6. CDR3 sequence reads: CASSARTGTSTDTQYF. Written as DNA, the CDR3 is TGTGCCAGCAGTGCCCGGACAGGGACAAGCACAGATACGCAGTATTTT.

V is TRBV4-1 and J is TRBJ1-1; 10 nucleotides align to TRBD1. The CDR3 spans 15 residues. With V trimmed by 5 bases and J by 5 bases, 8 bases remained unmatched. Germline CDR1 MGHRA, CDR2 YSYEKL. CDR3 sequence: CASSTRQGAGTEAFF. DNA for the CDR3: TGCGCCAGCAGCACACGACAGGGGGCGGGGACTGAAGCTTTCTTT.

The chain joins TRBV5-1 to TRBJ2-7, with 7 bases fitting TRBD1. CDR1 SGHRS and CDR2 YFSETQ come from the germline V gene. The V and J ends lost 4 bases and 2 bases, in that order; junction bases with no gene match: 6. This CDR3 spans 14 amino acids. CDR3 residues: CASSPGQSTYEQYF. CDR3 coding DNA: TGCGCCAGCAGCCCGGGACAGTCAACCTACGAGCAGTACTTC.

The J gene is TRBJ1-5, the V gene TRBV7-8; a weak D match, TRBD1 (5 bases). Trimming took off 10 bases at V and 1 base at J, with 14 bases between the two ends. The CDR3 is 14 residues long. Germline V gives CDR1 SGHVS, CDR2 FQNEAQ. The CDR3 DNA reads as TGTGCCACCGCGGCGGGGGGGAGCAATCAGCCCCAGCATTTT. It translates to CATAAGGSNQPQHF.

The chain combines TRBV10-3 with TRBJ2-7, with 9 bases lining up with TRBD2. The germline CDR1 and CDR2 sequences are ENHRY and SYGVKD. The CDR3 runs to 14 residues. Unmatched junction bases numbered 6, after V lost 0 bases and J lost 9 bases. CDR3 in amino acids: CAISESSGGRRQYF. CDR3 in DNA: TGTGCCATCAGTGAGTCGAGCGGGGGGAGGCGGCAGTACTTC.

The chain combines TRBV6-5 with TRBJ2-7; possible D gene TRBD1, 5 bases. The CDR3 covers 14 residues. Germline V gives CDR1 MNHEY, CDR2 SVGAGI. Trimming took 4 bases from V and 3 from J, leaving 13 bases between them. The CDR3 coding sequence is TGTGCCAGCAGTTCCCGGACACCCGTCTACGAGCAGTACTTC. Protein product: CASSSRTPVYEQYF.

The chain uses TRBV5-6 and TRBJ1-4; D might be TRBD1 (6 bases). V was shortened by 0 bases and J by 2 bases, with 11 bases between the two germline ends. The CDR3 totals 16 residues. Germline-derived CDR1 and CDR2 are SGHDT and YYEEEE. The CDR3 loop reads CASSLDGGSTNEKLFF. The CDR3 DNA reads as TGTGCCAGCAGCTTGGATGGGGGCTCGACTAATGAAAAACTGTTTTTT.

The V gene is TRBV3-1 (or the pseudogene TRBV3-2), the J gene TRBJ2-1; maybe TRBD2 (6 bases). The CDR3 consists of 12 residues. The germline V and J ends were trimmed by 4 bases and 9 bases, with 10 bases remaining between them. Per germline, CDR1 LGHDT and CDR2 YNNKEL (reference sequence). CDR3 in amino acids: CASSLPGVEQFF. In DNA form, the CDR3 reads TGTGCCAGCAGCCTCCCGGGGGTTGAGCAGTTCTTC.

This chain uses TRBV9 with TRBJ1-1; 11 bases map to TRBD1. V dropped 3 bases and J dropped 3; count of bases not matched to a gene: 4. Germline loops: CDR1 SGDLS, CDR2 YYNGEE. There are 15 residues in the CDR3. In DNA form, the CDR3 reads TGTGCCAGCAGCGCGGGGACAGGGGGATACACTGAAGCTTTCTTT. This translates into CASSAGTGGYTEAFF.

This clone came up a few times. The sample contains more than one DNA sequence encoding this CDR3. This chain connects TRBV5-1 to TRBJ1-1, with D maybe TRBD1 (5 bases). The CDR3 runs 13 residues. The germline V and J ends were trimmed by 1 base and 5 bases, with 9 bases remaining between them. Germline CDR1 SGHRS, CDR2 YFSETQ. The CDR3 sequence: CASSLLGGTEAFF. The CDR3 bases are TGCGCCAGCAGCTTGCTCGGGGGAACTGAAGCTTTCTTT.

This chain links TRBV2 with TRBJ1-5; 7 nucleotides match TRBD1. The V gene end was trimmed by 6 bases and the J gene end by 6 bases; junction bases not matched to a gene: 8. The length of the CDR3 is 14 residues. From germline, CDR1 is SNHLY and CDR2 FYNNEI. DNA of the CDR3: TGTGCCAGCAGCTCCGGGACAGTGGTTCAGCCCCAGCATTTT. Protein: CASSSGTVVQPQHF.

The chain is built from TRBV7-3 and TRBJ2-7; D perhaps matches TRBD1 (6 bases). Germline CDR1 reads SGHTA; CDR2 reads FQGTGA. The germline V and J ends were trimmed by 4 bases and 8 bases, with 12 bases remaining between them. The CDR3 extends over 12 amino acids. The CDR3 nucleotides are TGTGCCAGCAGCTCCACAGGGTCTAAGCAGTACTTC. It codes for CASSSTGSKQYF.

This chain joins TRBV28 and TRBJ2-5; TRBD2 might be the D (6 bases). V dropped 5 bases and J dropped 10 bases, with 17 bases sitting between them. CDR3 size: 13 residues. Germline CDR1 is MDHEN and CDR2 is SYDVKM. The CDR3 DNA sequence: TGTGCCAGCAGTCCCCTTGCGGGGAGATACCAGTACTTC. Its translation is CASSPLAGRYQYF. The full variable domain, rest sourced from reference TRBV28 and TRBJ2-5, is DVKVTQSSRYLVKRTGEKVFLECVQDMDHENMFWYRQDPGLGLRLIYFSYDVKMKEKGDIPEGYSVSREKKERFSLILESASTNQTSMYLCASSPLAGRYQYFGPGTRLLVL.

The rearrangement joins TRBV5-1 to TRBJ2-5; TRBD2 matches 8 bases. The germline V gene has CDR1 SGHRS and CDR2 YFSETQ. Trimming removed 3 bases from V and 2 bases from J; junction bases left unmatched: 6. The CDR3 is made up of 15 amino acids. CDR3 loop: CASSSGGFTQETQYF. The CDR3 DNA is TGCGCCAGCAGCTCGGGGGGGTTCACGCAAGAGACCCAGTACTTC.

The chain carries TRBV5-6 and TRBJ1-2; D possibly corresponds to TRBD1 (5 bases). The CDR3 is 12 residues long. Trimming took 5 bases from V and 10 from J, leaving 15 bases between them. The germline V gene has CDR1 SGHDT and CDR2 YYEEEE. DNA for the CDR3: TGTGCCAGCAGTAGGGGACTTAAGGTCTACACCTTC. It is translated as CASSRGLKVYTF.

The rearrangement links TRBV6-2 or TRBV6-3 to TRBJ2-3, with 11 bases identical to TRBD2. Germline-derived CDR1 and CDR2 are MNHEY and SVGEGT. This CDR3 has 15 residues. V trimming: 2 bases; J trimming: 3 bases; junction bases outside the gene matches: 1. The chain's CDR3 is CASSYLAGGTDTQYF. CDR3 nucleotide sequence: TGTGCCAGCAGTTACCTAGCGGGAGGAACAGATACGCAGTATTTT.

This clone was counted a few times. The chain carries TRBV9 and TRBJ1-6, with D unresolved. Germline V gene lookup returns CDR1 SGDLS and CDR2 YYNGEE. The CDR3 covers 13 residues. Trimming stripped 0 bases from V and 7 bases from J, with 5 bases between. The CDR3 reads CASSVEQNSPLHF. The CDR3 DNA is TGTGCCAGCAGCGTAGAACAGAATTCACCCCTCCACTTT.

The chain is built from TRBV6-4 and TRBJ2-3; 12 bases align to TRBD2. CDR3 size: 17 residues. The junction had 9 bases not matched to a gene; V was cut back by 6 bases and J by 2 bases. Per germline, CDR1 MRHNA and CDR2 SNTAGT. The CDR3 DNA reads TGTGCCAGCAGCGCCGGGACTAGCGGGCGAAACACAGATACGCAGTATTTT. It codes for CASSAGTSGRNTDTQYF.

The chain has TRBV27 and TRBJ2-7; 7 bases are shared with TRBD2. Germline values: CDR1 MNHEY, CDR2 SMNVEV (reference sequence). V gave up 4 bases and J gave up 0 bases; unmatched junction bases: 0. This CDR3 has 13 amino acids. In nucleotides, the CDR3 is TGTGCCAGCAGTTGGGACTACTCCTACGAGCAGTACTTC. It codes for CASSWDYSYEQYF.

The chain combines TRBV9 with TRBJ2-1; 11 nucleotides match TRBD2. Germline V gives CDR1 SGDLS, CDR2 YYNGEE. This CDR3 is built from 15 residues. V gave up 4 bases and J gave up 4 bases; unmatched junction bases: 4. The CDR3 DNA reads TGTGCCAGCAGCCCCACTAGCGGGGGATACAATGAGCAGTTCTTC. Amino acids: CASSPTSGGYNEQFF.

This clone was detected once. Other DNA sequences within the sample encode an identical CDR3. V gene TRBV15 combines with J gene TRBJ2-7; D gene uncertain. CDR1 LNHNV and CDR2 YYDKDF come from the germline V gene (reference sequence). The V end lost 0 bases, the J end lost 4 bases, and 7 bases lay between the germline ends. This CDR3 contains 13 residues. The CDR3 bases are TGTGCCACCAGCAGAGATCCAACTTACGAGCAGTACTTC. It translates to CATSRDPTYEQYF.